This T cell receptor beta chain was sequenced during a study of shared clonotypes between healthy human individuals. Whole-study context: Samples came from two female and a few male donors aged 18 to 49.

TCRdb's copy holds only in-frame clones and misses some; the assay was immunoSEQ multiplex PCR. Among some 2 million clones listed, approximately 95% were seen once. Germline V CDR1 and CDR2: MNHNS, SASEGT. V was cut by 7 bases and J by 7 bases, with 19 bases left in between. CDR3 size: 15 residues. Naive CD8 isolation took CD45RO-negative cells positively selected for CCR7 and excluded terminally differentiated effector memory CD45RA+ cells. The chain uses TRBV6-1 and TRBJ1-4; D call uncertain. Sequenced sample: naive CD8+ T cells sorted from blood. This TCR came from a man between 18 and 29 years old in good health. The CDR3 DNA is TGTGCCAGCAATACGCCGGGCGTCGGACGTGAAAAACTGTTTTTT. This encodes CASNTPGVGREKLFF.